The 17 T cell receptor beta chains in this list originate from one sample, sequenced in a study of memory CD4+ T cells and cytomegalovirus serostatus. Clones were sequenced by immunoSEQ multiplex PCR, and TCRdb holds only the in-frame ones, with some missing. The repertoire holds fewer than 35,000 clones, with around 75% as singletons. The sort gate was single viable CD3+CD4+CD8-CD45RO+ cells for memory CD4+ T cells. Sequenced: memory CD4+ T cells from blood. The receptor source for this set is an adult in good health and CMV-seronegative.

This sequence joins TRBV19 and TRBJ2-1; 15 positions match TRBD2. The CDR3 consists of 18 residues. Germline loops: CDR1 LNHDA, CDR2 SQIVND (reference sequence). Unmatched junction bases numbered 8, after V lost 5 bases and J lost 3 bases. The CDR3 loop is CASSLGLAGGPYYNEQFF. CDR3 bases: TGTGCCAGTAGTTTGGGACTAGCGGGGGGACCTTACTACAATGAGCAGTTCTTC.

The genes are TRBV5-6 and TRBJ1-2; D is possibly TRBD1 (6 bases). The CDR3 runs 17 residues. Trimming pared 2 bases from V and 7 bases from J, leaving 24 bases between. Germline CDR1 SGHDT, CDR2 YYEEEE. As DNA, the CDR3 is TGTGCCAGCAGCTTTGGGGTATCGGGGGCGGACGGTGGTGGCTACACCTTC. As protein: CASSFGVSGADGGGYTF.

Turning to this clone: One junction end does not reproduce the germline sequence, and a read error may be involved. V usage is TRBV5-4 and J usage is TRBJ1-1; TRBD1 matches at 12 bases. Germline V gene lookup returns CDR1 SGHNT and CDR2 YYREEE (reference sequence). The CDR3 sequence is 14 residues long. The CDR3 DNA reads TGTGCCAGCAGCTCGGGACAGGGGGCCACTGAAGCTTCCTTT. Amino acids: CASSSGQGATEASF. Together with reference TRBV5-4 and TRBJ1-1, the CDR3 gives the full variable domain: ETGVTQSPTHLIKTRGQQVTLRCSSQSGHNTVSWYQQALGQGPQFIFQYYREEENGRGNFPPRFSGLQFPNYSSELNVNALELDDSALYLCASSSGQGATEASFGQGTRLTVV.

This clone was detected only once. The CDR3 region has the DNA TGCGCCAGCAGCCAAGACCCGGGGCAGGTCTATAATTCACCCCTCCACTTT. Protein sequence: CASSQDPGQVYNSPLHF. The J gene is TRBJ1-6, the V gene TRBV4-3; the D gene is possibly TRBD1 (5 bases). The CDR3 is made up of 17 amino acids. From germline, CDR1 is LGHNA and CDR2 YSLEER. Trimming took 0 bases from V and 3 from J, leaving 12 bases between them.

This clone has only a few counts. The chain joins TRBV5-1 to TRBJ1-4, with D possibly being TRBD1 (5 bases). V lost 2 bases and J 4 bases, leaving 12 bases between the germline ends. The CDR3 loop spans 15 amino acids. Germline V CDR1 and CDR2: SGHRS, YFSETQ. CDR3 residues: CASSFAGRDNEKLFF. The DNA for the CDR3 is TGCGCCAGCAGCTTCGCGGGACGGGATAATGAAAAACTGTTTTTT.

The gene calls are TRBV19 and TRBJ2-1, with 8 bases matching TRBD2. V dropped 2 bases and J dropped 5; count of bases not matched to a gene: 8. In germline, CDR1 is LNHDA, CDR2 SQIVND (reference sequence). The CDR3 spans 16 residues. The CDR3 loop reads CASSINYGGANNEQFF. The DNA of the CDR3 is TGTGCCAGTAGTATAAATTACGGGGGGGCCAACAATGAGCAGTTCTTC.

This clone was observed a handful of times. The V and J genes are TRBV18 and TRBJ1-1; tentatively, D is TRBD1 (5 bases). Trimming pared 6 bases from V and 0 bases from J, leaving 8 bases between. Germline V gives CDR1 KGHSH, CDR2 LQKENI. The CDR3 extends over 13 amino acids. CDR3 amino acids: CASSSGLNTEAFF. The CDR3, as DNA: TGTGCCAGCTCCTCGGGGCTGAACACTGAAGCTTTCTTT.

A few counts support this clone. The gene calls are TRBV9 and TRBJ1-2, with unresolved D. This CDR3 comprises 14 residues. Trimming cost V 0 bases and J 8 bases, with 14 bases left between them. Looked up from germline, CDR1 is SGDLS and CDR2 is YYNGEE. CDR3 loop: CASSVGGIGRGYTF. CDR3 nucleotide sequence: TGTGCCAGCAGCGTAGGTGGCATAGGACGAGGCTACACCTTC. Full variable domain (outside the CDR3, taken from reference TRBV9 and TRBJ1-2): DSGVTQTPKHLITATGQRVTLRCSPRSGDLSVYWYQQSLDQGLQFLIQYYNGEERAKGNILERFSAQQFPDLHSELNLSSLELGDSALYFCASSVGGIGRGYTFGSGTRLTVV.

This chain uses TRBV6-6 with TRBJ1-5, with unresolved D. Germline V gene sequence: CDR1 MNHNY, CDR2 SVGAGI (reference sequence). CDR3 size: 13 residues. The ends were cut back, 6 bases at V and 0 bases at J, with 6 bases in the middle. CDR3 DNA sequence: TGTGCCAGCAGGGACCCTAGCAATCAGCCCCAGCATTTT. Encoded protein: CASRDPSNQPQHF.

The CDR3 loop reads CASSLDGKLSYEQYF. The CDR3 DNA follows: TGTGCCAGCAGCTTAGACGGGAAACTTTCCTACGAGCAGTACTTC. This rearrangement joins TRBV7-2 to TRBJ2-7, with D maybe TRBD2 (5 bases). Trimming pared 1 base from V and 1 base from J, leaving 11 bases between. CDR1 and CDR2 from the germline V gene are SGHTA and FQGNSA. The CDR3 covers 15 residues.

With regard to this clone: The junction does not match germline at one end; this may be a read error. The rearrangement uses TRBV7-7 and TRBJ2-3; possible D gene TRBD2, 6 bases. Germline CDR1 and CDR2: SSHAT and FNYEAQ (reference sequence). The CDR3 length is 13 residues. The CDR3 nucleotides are TGTGCTAGCAGCTTAGGGGCGGGGGATACGCAGTATTTT. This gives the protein CASSLGAGDTQYF.

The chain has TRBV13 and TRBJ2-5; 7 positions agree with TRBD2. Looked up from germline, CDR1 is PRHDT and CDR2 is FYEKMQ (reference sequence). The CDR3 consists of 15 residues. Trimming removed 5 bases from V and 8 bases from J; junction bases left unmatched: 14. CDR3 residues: CASSPPGGSPITQYF. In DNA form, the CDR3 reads TGTGCCAGCAGCCCTCCGGGGGGTTCTCCCATTACCCAGTACTTC.

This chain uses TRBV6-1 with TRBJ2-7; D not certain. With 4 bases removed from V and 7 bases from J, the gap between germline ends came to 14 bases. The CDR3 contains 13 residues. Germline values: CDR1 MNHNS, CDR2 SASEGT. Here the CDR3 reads CASSARSLSEQYF. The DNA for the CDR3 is TGTGCCAGCAGTGCCCGTAGTTTATCGGAGCAGTACTTC.

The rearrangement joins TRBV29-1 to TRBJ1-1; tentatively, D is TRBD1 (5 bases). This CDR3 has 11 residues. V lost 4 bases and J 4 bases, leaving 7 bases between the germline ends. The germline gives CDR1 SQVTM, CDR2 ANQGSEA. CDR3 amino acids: CSVGQGTEAFF. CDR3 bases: TGCAGCGTTGGGCAGGGCACTGAAGCTTTCTTT.

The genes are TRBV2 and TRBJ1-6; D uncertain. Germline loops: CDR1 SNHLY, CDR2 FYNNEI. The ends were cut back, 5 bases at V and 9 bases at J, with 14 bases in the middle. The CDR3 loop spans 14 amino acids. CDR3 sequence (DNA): TGTGCCAGCAGTCCGGGTTGGGAGAGTTCACCCCTCCACTTT. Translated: CASSPGWESSPLHF.

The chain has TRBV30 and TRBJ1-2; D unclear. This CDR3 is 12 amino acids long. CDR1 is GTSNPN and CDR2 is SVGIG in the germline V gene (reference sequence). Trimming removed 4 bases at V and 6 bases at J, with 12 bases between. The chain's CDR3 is CAWTVGGDGYTF. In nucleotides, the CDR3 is TGTGCCTGGACGGTGGGCGGTGATGGCTACACCTTC. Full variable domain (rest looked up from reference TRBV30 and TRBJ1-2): SQTIHQWPATLVQPVGSPLSLECTVEGTSNPNLYWYRQAAGRGLQLLFYSVGIGQISSEVPQNLSASRPQDRQFILSSKKLLLSDSGFYLCAWTVGGDGYTFGSGTRLTVV.

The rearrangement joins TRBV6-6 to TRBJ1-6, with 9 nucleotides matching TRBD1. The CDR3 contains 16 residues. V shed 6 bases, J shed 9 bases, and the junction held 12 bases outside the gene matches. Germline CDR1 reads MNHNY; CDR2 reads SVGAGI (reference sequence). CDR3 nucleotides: TGTGCCAGCAGGAACAGGGGGCAAGGAGCAGTTTCACCCCTCCACTTT. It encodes CASRNRGQGAVSPLHF.